The 10 T cell receptor beta chains listed next were all sequenced from one sample in a study of cytotoxic CD8 clonotypes in ibrutinib-treated CLL. Clones were sequenced by immunoSEQ multiplex PCR, and TCRdb holds only the in-frame ones, with some missing. The sample carries about 160,000 clones, roughly 86% recorded once. Sequenced here: PBMCs, sampled after 12 months of ibrutinib treatment. These receptors were obtained from a human donor with chronic lymphocytic leukemia.

The J gene is TRBJ2-3, the V gene TRBV28, with D uncertain. This CDR3 contains 14 residues. V was trimmed by 8 bases and J by 2 bases, leaving 14 bases between them. Germline V gene data show CDR1 as MDHEN and CDR2 as SYDVKM. CDR3: CASGRRRYTDTQYF. CDR3 bases: TGTGCCAGCGGCCGACGGCGGTACACAGATACGCAGTATTTT.

J is TRBJ2-7 and V is TRBV18; D perhaps matches TRBD1 (6 bases). This CDR3 has 16 amino acids. The V end lost 0 bases, the J end lost 3 bases, and 15 bases lay between the germline ends. The V gene's germline CDR1 is KGHSH and CDR2 LQKENI. The CDR3 nucleotides are TGTGCCAGCTCACCACCTCTCCCTGGACAGAGCTACGAGCAGTACTTC. Translating it yields CASSPPLPGQSYEQYF.

The chain uses TRBV6-6 and TRBJ2-1; TRBD2 aligns across 8 bases. The length of the CDR3 is 15 residues. The germline V gene encodes CDR1 MNHNY and CDR2 SVGAGI (reference sequence). The V segment lost 6 bases and the J segment 8 bases; nucleotides outside the gene matches: 12. CDR3 nucleotide sequence: TGTGCCAGCAGGCACGACGAGCGGGAGAGCGATGAGCAGTTCTTC. Translation: CASRHDERESDEQFF.

The chain joins TRBV6-5 to TRBJ2-7; 9 bases map to TRBD1. V lost 6 bases and J lost 5; bases outside the gene matches: 11. The CDR3 contains 15 residues. Germline assignment: CDR1 MNHEY and CDR2 SVGAGI. CDR3 loop: CASSTPLGQGNEQYF. The CDR3 DNA reads as TGTGCCAGCAGCACCCCTCTGGGACAGGGTAACGAGCAGTACTTC.

The V gene is TRBV15, the J gene TRBJ1-1, with unresolved D. Germline CDR1 reads LNHNV; CDR2 reads YYDKDF (reference sequence). With 0 bases removed from V and 0 bases from J, the gap between germline ends came to 11 bases. The CDR3 is 16 residues long. CDR3: CATSRDREQMNTEAFF. CDR3 bases: TGTGCCACCAGCAGAGACCGCGAACAGATGAACACTGAAGCTTTCTTT.

This clone has a handful of counts. The chain carries TRBV5-1 and TRBJ1-3, with D unclear. The germline CDR1 and CDR2 sequences are SGHRS and YFSETQ. This CDR3 is built from 16 residues. V lost 0 bases and J lost 4, with 14 bases in between. Here the CDR3 DNA reads TGCGCCAGCAGCTTGGAGGTTCCCCCGCGAGGAAACACCATATATTTT. As protein: CASSLEVPPRGNTIYF. Full variable domain (outside the CDR3, taken from reference TRBV5-1 and TRBJ1-3): KAGVTQTPRYLIKTRGQQVTLSCSPISGHRSVSWYQQTPGQGLQFLFEYFSETQRNKGNFPGRFSGRQFSNSRSEMNVSTLELGDSALYLCASSLEVPPRGNTIYFGEGSWLTVV.

The genes are TRBV7-2 and TRBJ2-1; tentative D call: TRBD1 (6 bases). Trimming took off 2 bases at V and 5 bases at J, with 13 bases between the two ends. The CDR3 consists of 15 residues. Germline V lookup: CDR1 SGHTA, CDR2 FQGNSA. The DNA of the CDR3 is TGTGCCAGCAGCTTAATGGCAGGACAGAACAATGAGCAGTTCTTC. It specifies CASSLMAGQNNEQFF.

This chain connects TRBV5-8 to TRBJ1-4, with 7 bases aligning to TRBD1. Losses at the gene ends were 0 bases for V and 7 bases for J; bases not matched to a gene: 6. CDR1 is SGHTS and CDR2 is YDEGEE in the germline V gene. This CDR3 is 15 amino acids long. This CDR3 is CASSLVEGAGEKLFF. The CDR3 DNA is TGTGCCAGCAGCTTGGTGGAGGGGGCGGGTGAAAAACTGTTTTTT.

The J gene is TRBJ2-1, the V gene TRBV5-4; tentatively, D is TRBD1 (5 bases). This CDR3 spans 14 amino acids. CDR1 is SGHNT and CDR2 is YYREEE in the germline V gene (reference sequence). Trimming cost V 0 bases and J 10 bases, with 14 bases left between them. The CDR3 reads CASSLGQGREEQFF. CDR3 coding DNA: TGTGCCAGCAGCTTGGGCCAGGGAAGAGAGGAGCAGTTCTTC.

This clone has only a few counts. The V and J genes are TRBV28 and TRBJ2-1; TRBD1 agrees at 7 bases. J was trimmed by 4 bases and V by 6 bases; bases with no gene match: 18. The CDR3 spans 18 residues. In germline, CDR1 is MDHEN, CDR2 SYDVKM. CDR3 bases: TGTGCCAGCAGCCTACCTGGATTGGACAGGATAAAGTACAATGAGCAGTTCTTC. It encodes CASSLPGLDRIKYNEQFF.